A single sample gave rise to the 18 T cell receptor beta chains below, sequenced in a study of cytotoxic CD8 clonotypes in ibrutinib-treated CLL. Using immunoSEQ multiplex PCR, the repertoire was profiled, and TCRdb retains in-frame clones only, with some absent. The table shows some 140,000 clones, with around 80% occurring only once. Sequencing used PBMCs, obtained after 12 months of ibrutinib treatment. The receptors were gathered from a human donor with chronic lymphocytic leukemia.

The rearrangement uses TRBV9 and TRBJ2-1, with TRBD2 matching over 9 bases. The CDR3 has 16 residues. Germline V lookup: CDR1 SGDLS, CDR2 YYNGEE. V gave up 3 bases and J gave up 10 bases; unmatched junction bases: 14. CDR3 amino acids: CASSAQGSGRIGEQFF. CDR3 bases: TGTGCCAGCAGCGCCCAGGGTAGCGGGAGAATAGGGGAGCAGTTCTTC.

This rearrangement joins TRBV2 to TRBJ2-7, with D perhaps given as TRBD1 or TRBD2 (5 bases each). This CDR3 contains 15 residues. Germline values: CDR1 SNHLY, CDR2 FYNNEI. V was clipped by 5 bases and J by 6 bases, with 20 bases between them. The CDR3 DNA reads as TGTGCCAGCAGTACCGGGACCCCGATCGCTGGCGAGCAGTACTTC. It yields the protein CASSTGTPIAGEQYF.

The CDR3 reads CASSYSGTPSYEQYF. CDR3 bases: TGTGCCAGCAGTTACTCCGGGACCCCTTCCTACGAGCAGTACTTC. The chain links TRBV6-5 to TRBJ2-7; tentatively, D is TRBD1 or TRBD2 (5 bases each). V dropped 0 bases and J dropped 1 base, with 10 bases sitting between them. The CDR3 extends over 15 amino acids. Germline CDR1 is MNHEY and CDR2 is SVGAGI.

The rearrangement uses TRBV7-2 and TRBJ2-3; D remains ambiguous. V lost 4 bases to trimming and J lost 5 bases, with 13 bases between them. Germline CDR1 is SGHTA and CDR2 is FQGNSA. The CDR3 runs 14 residues. CDR3 DNA: TGTGCCAGCAGCTCGGCCGCCGCTAGAGATACGCAGTATTTT. It yields the protein CASSSAAARDTQYF.

This clone turned up a few times. The junction does not match germline at one end; this may be a read error. The chain joins TRBV30 to TRBJ1-2; D unresolved. This CDR3 has 11 residues. Germline CDR1 is GTSNPN and CDR2 is SVGIG (reference sequence). The CDR3 reads CAWSPGGQAIF. CDR3 bases: TGTGCCTGGTCCCCGGGCGGGCAGGCGATCTTC.

This clone came up a few times. The V gene is TRBV11-2, the J gene TRBJ1-2; 7 nucleotides match TRBD1. The CDR3 consists of 15 residues. Germline loops: CDR1 SGHAT, CDR2 FQNNGV. V was pared by 2 bases and J by 4 bases, with 7 bases of the junction left unmatched. CDR3 nucleotides: TGTGCCAGCAGCTTATCGACAGGGATTCTCTATGGCTACACCTTC. This sequence encodes CASSLSTGILYGYTF.

In its sample, this clone was seen many times. The V and J genes are TRBV7-9 and TRBJ1-1; D call uncertain. Germline V gives CDR1 SEHNR, CDR2 FQNEAQ (reference sequence). This CDR3 contains 13 residues. The V and J ends lost 1 base and 1 base respectively, with 4 bases between them. The DNA of the CDR3 is TGTGCCAGCAGCTTAGGCGAGAACACTGAAGCTTTCTTT. Translated: CASSLGENTEAFF. The variable domain in full, completed from reference TRBV7-9 and TRBJ1-1, reads DTGVSQNPRHKITKRGQNVTFRCDPISEHNRLYWYRQTLGQGPEFLTYFQNEAQLEKSRLLSDRFSAERPKGSFSTLEIQRTEQGDSAMYLCASSLGENTEAFFGQGTRLTVV.

The genes are TRBV5-1 and TRBJ2-3; 9 bases are shared with TRBD2. Losses at the gene ends were 0 bases for V and 0 bases for J; bases not matched to a gene: 5. The CDR3 covers 17 residues. CDR1 is SGHRS, CDR2 YFSETQ, per germline. In nucleotides, the CDR3 is TGCGCCAGCAGCTTGGGTGGTACTAGCGGGAGCACAGATACGCAGTATTTT. It specifies CASSLGGTSGSTDTQYF.

This chain links TRBV14 with TRBJ2-3; 13 positions agree with TRBD2. This CDR3 is built from 15 residues. Per the germline V gene, CDR1 is SGHDN and CDR2 is FVKESK. The V segment lost 4 bases and the J segment 6 bases; nucleotides outside the gene matches: 4. CDR3 amino acids: CASSLLAGGPDTQYF. CDR3 in DNA: TGTGCCAGCAGCCTACTAGCGGGAGGGCCCGATACGCAGTATTTT.

This sequence joins TRBV7-2 and TRBJ2-1; 8 bases map to TRBD2. The CDR3 has 17 amino acids. Looked up from germline, CDR1 is SGHTA and CDR2 is FQGNSA. V shed 5 bases, J shed 8 bases, and the junction held 17 bases outside the gene matches. CDR3 loop: CASSPENRLARRDEQFF. CDR3 DNA sequence: TGTGCCAGCAGCCCAGAGAACCGACTAGCGCGAAGGGATGAGCAGTTCTTC.

This chain uses TRBV4-2 with TRBJ2-7, with 9 bases matching TRBD2. This CDR3 has 17 amino acids. V lost 1 base to trimming and J lost 4 bases; unmatched junction nucleotides: 11. Looked up from germline, CDR1 is LGHNA and CDR2 is YNFKEQ. In nucleotides, the CDR3 is TGTGCCAGCAGCCAAGTTCTGTCTAGCGGGGTTAATTACGAGCAGTACTTC. It encodes CASSQVLSSGVNYEQYF.

This clone was picked up one time. The rearrangement joins TRBV7-9 to TRBJ2-3; TRBD2 matches 11 bases. V dropped 3 bases and J dropped 0; count of bases not matched to a gene: 2. The CDR3 covers 16 residues. The germline CDR1 and CDR2 sequences are SEHNR and FQNEAQ (reference sequence). The CDR3 protein is CASSFSSGRSTDTQYF. The DNA for the CDR3 is TGTGCCAGCAGCTTTTCTAGCGGGAGGAGCACAGATACGCAGTATTTT.

This chain links TRBV19 with TRBJ1-5; D possibly corresponds to TRBD1 (5 bases). V shed 7 bases and J shed 0 bases, with 13 bases lying between them. Germline assignment: CDR1 LNHDA and CDR2 SQIVND (reference sequence). This CDR3 has 15 residues. DNA for the CDR3: TGTGCCAGTACCGGACAAACTTATAGCAATCAGCCCCAGCATTTT. This encodes CASTGQTYSNQPQHF.

This chain joins TRBV30 and TRBJ2-1, with a possible D match to TRBD2 (5 bases). The V end was cut by 0 bases, the J end by 2 bases, with 11 bases between. The CDR3 runs to 15 residues. In germline, CDR1 is GTSNPN, CDR2 SVGIG (reference sequence). The CDR3 nucleotides read TGTGCCTGGAGTGTACAAGCGGCGGCCTACAATGAGCAGTTCTTC. Protein product: CAWSVQAAAYNEQFF.

The chain couples TRBV11-2 to TRBJ2-7; D may be TRBD1 (6 bases). The germline CDR1 and CDR2 sequences are SGHAT and FQNNGV. The CDR3 consists of 12 residues. V gave up 4 bases and J gave up 5 bases, with 9 bases separating them. The CDR3: CASSSQGHEQYF. In nucleotides, the CDR3 is TGTGCCAGCAGCTCACAGGGCCACGAGCAGTACTTC.

This clone was counted between two and nine times. This sequence joins TRBV2 and TRBJ1-1, with D hard to call. The CDR3 is 14 amino acids. Per the germline V gene, CDR1 is SNHLY and CDR2 is FYNNEI. Between the trimmed V and J ends, which lost 3 bases and 5 bases, there was a span of 13 bases. CDR3 nucleotide sequence: TGTGCCAGCAGTGATATGGGTGGGAAGACTGAAGCTTTCTTT. Protein product: CASSDMGGKTEAFF.

The rearrangement uses TRBV10-1 and TRBJ2-3, with 10 nucleotides matching TRBD2. The CDR3 is 19 residues long. The germline V gene encodes CDR1 WNHNN and CDR2 SYGVQD (reference sequence). V shed 0 bases, J shed 1 base, and the junction held 10 bases outside the gene matches. For the CDR3, the DNA is TGCGCCAGCAGTGAGTCGACACTAGCGGGACTTTCACGCACAGATACGCAGTATTTT. Its translation: CASSESTLAGLSRTDTQYF.

The rearrangement joins TRBV2 to TRBJ1-1; TRBD1 might be the D (5 bases). This CDR3 region has 14 residues. Germline-derived CDR1 and CDR2 are SNHLY and FYNNEI. Trimming stripped 6 bases from V and 3 bases from J, with 14 bases between. Here the CDR3 DNA reads TGTGCCAGCAGAGGGGTAACGAGGGACACTGAAGCTTTCTTT. It codes for CASRGVTRDTEAFF.